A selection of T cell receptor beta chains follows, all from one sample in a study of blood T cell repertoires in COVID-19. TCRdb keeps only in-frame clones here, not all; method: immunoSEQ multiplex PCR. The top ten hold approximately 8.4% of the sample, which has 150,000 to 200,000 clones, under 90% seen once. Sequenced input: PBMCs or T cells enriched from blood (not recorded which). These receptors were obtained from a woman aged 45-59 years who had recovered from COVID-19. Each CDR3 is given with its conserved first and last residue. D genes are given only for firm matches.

CASSLGSELNYGYTF	TRBV28	NA	TRBJ1-2
CASSFAGTGGYEQYF	TRBV19	TRBD1	TRBJ2-7
CASSTQSAGESTGELFF	TRBV7-3	TRBD2	TRBJ2-2
CASSFSGSRSYEQYF	TRBV7-2	TRBD2	TRBJ2-7
CASSLSAATARSSYEQYF	TRBV28	NA	TRBJ2-7
CASSLQGAYEQYF	TRBV27	TRBD1	TRBJ2-7
CATHGGALYEQYF	TRBV21-1	NA	TRBJ2-7
CASSLAGTGQETQYF	TRBV5-6	TRBD1	TRBJ2-5
CASRAPGHPGYTF	TRBV5-1	NA	TRBJ1-2
CASSRGTGVKNIQYF	TRBV3-1/TRBV3-2	TRBD1	TRBJ2-4
CSVKVGIMNTEAFF	TRBV29-1	NA	TRBJ1-1
CASSSPTGDGSPLHF	TRBV28	TRBD1	TRBJ1-6
CASSLRATEAFF	TRBV28	NA	TRBJ1-1
CASSQEDSHSSYEQYF	TRBV3-1/TRBV3-2	NA	TRBJ2-7
CATDSYIAGGETGELFF	TRBV7-8	TRBD2	TRBJ2-2
CASRNRGRGTGELFF	TRBV19	TRBD1	TRBJ2-2
CASSLTFADYGYTF	TRBV7-8	NA	TRBJ1-2
CASMMDRPPGEQYF	TRBV2	TRBD1	TRBJ2-7
CASSFPGSPLHF	TRBV7-9	NA	TRBJ1-6
CARSHGRGGETQYF	TRBV3-1/TRBV3-2	TRBD2	TRBJ2-5
CASSGGLADVSGNTIYF	TRBV2	NA	TRBJ1-3
CASCYRARSGNTIYF	TRBV19	NA	TRBJ1-3
CASSLMFDSRGGYTF	TRBV5-5	NA	TRBJ1-2
CASSWSQDRNTEAFF	TRBV5-1	NA	TRBJ1-1
CASSLRGGDEQFF	TRBV13	TRBD1	TRBJ2-1
CASSQGTGTSGTDTQYF	TRBV3-1/TRBV3-2	TRBD2	TRBJ2-3
CASSPDSAPGEQYF	TRBV5-4	NA	TRBJ2-7
CASRKGDYGYTF	TRBV28	NA	TRBJ1-2
CASSLSGGEKLFF	TRBV7-2	NA	TRBJ1-4
CASSVGGDTGELFF	TRBV9	NA	TRBJ2-2
CASSSLRGRGNEKLFF	TRBV6-5	NA	TRBJ1-4
CASSQGGGRNEQYF	TRBV4-3	NA	TRBJ2-7
CASSLAVGIFNQPQHF	TRBV7-8	NA	TRBJ1-5
CASEAGGSSYNEQFF	TRBV5-1	TRBD2	TRBJ2-1
CASSHDDERGHGEETQYF	TRBV3-1/TRBV3-2	TRBD2	TRBJ2-5
CASSFLAGELFF	TRBV27	NA	TRBJ2-2
CASSQDLEGLTYEQYF	TRBV4-3	NA	TRBJ2-7
CASSSLRGSYNEQFF	TRBV11-1	NA	TRBJ2-1
CASTFYPNTEAFF	TRBV5-5	NA	TRBJ1-1
CAISESIVPVF	TRBV10-3	NA	TRBJ1-1
CASRTGEPSYGYTF	TRBV6-5	NA	TRBJ1-2
CASSPSGGWEAFF	TRBV7-3	NA	TRBJ1-1
CASSVGGGRSQNTEAFF	TRBV9	NA	TRBJ1-1
CASSLGQVHNEQFF	TRBV5-1	NA	TRBJ2-1
CASSFGVGYTF	TRBV28	NA	TRBJ1-2
CASSPDRGVEQFF	TRBV18	TRBD1	TRBJ2-1
CASRRTDDNEKLFF	TRBV6-5	NA	TRBJ1-4
CASTGWESEQFF	TRBV6-6	NA	TRBJ2-1